This TCR beta chain was observed in a study of control samples from healthy donors and cancer patients. TCRdb's table, derived via immunoSEQ multiplex PCR, lists solely in-frame clones and lacks some. The sample includes about 190,000 clones. Trimming left V 7 bases short and J 3 bases short, with 13 bases between. The V gene's germline CDR1 is SGHRS and CDR2 YFSETQ. The CDR3 loop spans 14 amino acids. The chain carries TRBV5-1 and TRBJ2-2; D is possibly TRBD1 (6 bases). The origin of this receptor is a young woman in good health. The sample comprised blood. Here the CDR3 DNA reads TGCGCCAGCGGAAAGGGGGTCGACACCGGGGAGCTGTTTTTT. It codes for CASGKGVDTGELFF.